These 7 T cell receptor beta chains share one sample of origin, sequenced in a study of blood T cells in healthy people across ages. Sample-barcoded 5' priming and a J-beta primer mix drove a second PCR of 7 to 11 cycles. TCRdb fed the 5' RACE reads into MiXCR, producing one record per CDR3 protein. There are roughly 500,000 distinct CDR3 sequences in the sample; 25% to 30% occur only once, and less than 20% lies in the top ten. Specimen: blood. The receptors shown here come from a woman aged 70-85 years in good health.

V and J are TRBV20-1 and TRBJ2-3, with TRBD2 matching over 8 bases. The CDR3 is made up of 14 amino acids. After removal of 3 bases from V and 5 bases from J, the junction contained 7 bases not matched to a gene. CDR1 is DFQATT and CDR2 is SNEGSKA in the germline V gene (reference sequence). The CDR3 region is CSASPLADGDTQYF. The CDR3 DNA reads TGCAGTGCTAGTCCACTAGCGGATGGAGATACGCAGTATTTT.

This clonotype has just a few counts. The CDR3 here is CASAPPPGLRSSTDTQYF. For the CDR3, the DNA is TGTGCTAGTGCTCCCCCTCCGGGACTCCGCTCTAGCACAGATACGCAGTATTTT. The chain joins TRBV12-5 to TRBJ2-3, with D possibly being TRBD2 (6 bases). Germline CDR1 LGHNT, CDR2 FRNRAP. The CDR3 sequence is 18 residues long. Trimming removed 7 bases at V and 0 bases at J, with 23 bases between.

The sample holds a few counts of this clonotype. This sequence joins TRBV20-1 and TRBJ2-3; no clear D gene. V was trimmed by 3 bases and J by 5 bases, leaving 6 bases between them. CDR1 and CDR2 (germline): DFQATT, SNEGSKA (reference sequence). CDR3 size: 11 residues. The CDR3 loop reads CSASPEDTQYF. DNA for the CDR3: TGCAGTGCTAGCCCGGAAGATACGCAGTATTTT.

This chain links TRBV12-3 or TRBV12-4 with TRBJ2-2, with TRBD2 matching 11 bases. Trimming at V came to 4 bases and at J to 0 bases, leaving 4 bases not matched to a gene. This CDR3 is built from 17 residues. CDR3 in amino acids: CASSSSGGSTNTGELFF. The CDR3, as DNA: TGTGCCAGCAGTTCTAGCGGGGGGAGCACGAACACCGGGGAGCTGTTTTTT.

The V and J genes are TRBV20-1 and TRBJ1-1; D not resolved. The V end was cut by 2 bases, the J end by 8 bases, with 15 bases between. The germline V gene has CDR1 DFQATT and CDR2 SNEGSKA (reference sequence). This CDR3 is built from 13 residues. CDR3 amino acids: CSARNGLGGEAFF. The CDR3 DNA reads TGCAGTGCTAGAAACGGCCTCGGAGGGGAAGCTTTCTTT.

This clonotype was detected many times. The V and J genes are TRBV20-1 and TRBJ1-2; D gene uncertain. V lost 6 bases and J 4 bases, leaving 9 bases between the germline ends. Per germline, CDR1 DFQATT and CDR2 SNEGSKA (reference sequence). There are 11 residues in the CDR3. The CDR3 spells CSAPAVYGYTF. As DNA, the CDR3 is TGCAGTGCCCCAGCCGTCTATGGCTACACCTTC.

This chain connects TRBV5-1 to TRBJ2-7; D remains ambiguous. CDR3 length: 14 residues. Germline CDR1 SGHRS, CDR2 YFSETQ. V lost 0 bases to trimming and J lost 2 bases, with 9 bases between them. The chain's CDR3 is CASSLVGKPYEQYF. CDR3 sequence (DNA): TGCGCCAGCAGCTTGGTGGGCAAGCCCTACGAGCAGTACTTC.